This T cell receptor (beta chain) was recovered during a study of blood T cell repertoires in COVID-19. This clone has a single count. Germline V gene sequence: CDR1 LGHNA, CDR2 YSLEER. After removal of 1 base from V and 3 bases from J, the junction contained 7 bases not matched to a gene. This CDR3 has 16 residues. Produced via immunoSEQ multiplex PCR; TCRdb's table is partial and in-frame only. The profile covers some 150,000 clones, with 80% to 90% appearing a single time and 37% taken by the ten largest. The sequenced material came from peripheral blood. V is TRBV4-3 and J is TRBJ1-2; 8 nucleotides match TRBD1. The origin of this receptor is a man aged 50 to 59 who had recovered from COVID-19. Here the CDR3 reads CASSQVLGQGDYGYTF. The CDR3 coding sequence is TGCGCCAGCAGCCAAGTTCTCGGACAGGGAGACTATGGCTACACCTTC.